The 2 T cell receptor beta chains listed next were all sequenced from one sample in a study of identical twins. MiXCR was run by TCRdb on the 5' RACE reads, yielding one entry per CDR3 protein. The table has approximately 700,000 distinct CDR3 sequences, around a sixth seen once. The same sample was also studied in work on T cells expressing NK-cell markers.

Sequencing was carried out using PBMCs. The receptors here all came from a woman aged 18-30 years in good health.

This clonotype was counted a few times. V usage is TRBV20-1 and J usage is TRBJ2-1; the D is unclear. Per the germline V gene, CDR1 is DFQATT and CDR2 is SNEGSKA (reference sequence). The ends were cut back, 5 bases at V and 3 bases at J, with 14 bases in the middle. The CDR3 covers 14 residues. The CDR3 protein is CSAVPPSNYNEQFF. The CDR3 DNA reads TGCAGTGCTGTTCCCCCCTCGAACTACAATGAGCAGTTCTTC.

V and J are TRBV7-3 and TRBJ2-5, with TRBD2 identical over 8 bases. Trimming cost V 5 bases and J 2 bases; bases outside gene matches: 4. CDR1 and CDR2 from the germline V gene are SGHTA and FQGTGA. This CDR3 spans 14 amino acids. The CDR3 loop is CASSRAGVQETQYF. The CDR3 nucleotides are TGTGCCAGCAGCCGAGCGGGGGTGCAAGAGACCCAGTACTTC.